The T cell receptor (beta chain) described here comes from a study of cytomegalovirus exposure and HLA in healthy donors. Unmatched junction bases numbered 3, after V lost 5 bases and J lost 6 bases. The germline V gene has CDR1 SGHNT and CDR2 YYREEE (reference sequence). This CDR3 comprises 14 residues. This clone is a singleton in its sample. The table came from immunoSEQ multiplex PCR; TCRdb's copy has only in-frame clones and leaves some out. The sample shows 90,000 to 120,000 clones, roughly 88% of them seen only once. The V and J genes are TRBV5-4 and TRBJ1-6, with TRBD1 matching 9 bases. Sequences were obtained from PBMCs. The receptor's source is a young woman in good health and CMV-seronegative. The chain's CDR3 is CASRQDRGNSPLHF. In nucleotides, the CDR3 is TGTGCCAGCAGGCAGGACAGGGGTAATTCACCCCTCCACTTT. The entire variable domain, with the rest obtained from reference TRBV5-4 and TRBJ1-6, is as follows: ETGVTQSPTHLIKTRGQQVTLRCSSQSGHNTVSWYQQALGQGPQFIFQYYREEENGRGNFPPRFSGLQFPNYSSELNVNALELDDSALYLCASRQDRGNSPLHFGNGTRLTVT.